These T cell receptor beta chains were read from a single sample in a study of cytomegalovirus exposure and HLA in healthy donors. Profiled with immunoSEQ multiplex PCR; TCRdb holds only in-frame clones, not every one. The sample lists approximately 200,000 clones, almost 80% occurring once. Sequenced input: PBMCs. The receptors were sampled from a man younger than 35 in good health and CMV-seronegative. Both conserved end residues are part of each CDR3. Each record gives: V gene, clone size, D gene, J gene, CDR3 protein, CDR3 DNA. A D gene is named only where the DNA matches it firmly. Some rows have no size entry. The others give once, few or many, or a class for an expanded clone.

>TRBV7-6|NA|TRBD1|TRBJ2-3
CASSPPDRGAYF
TGTGCCAGCAGCCCCCCGGACAGGGGTGCGTATTTT
>TRBV10-3|NA|TRBD1|TRBJ2-7
CAISGGTGLSYEQYF
TGTGCCATCAGTGGTGGGACAGGTCTCTCCTACGAGCAGTACTTC
>TRBV2|NA|NA|TRBJ2-1
CASSLGRDSNEQFF
TGTGCCAGCAGTCTGGGCCGGGACTCCAATGAGCAGTTCTTC
>TRBV4-3|few|NA|TRBJ2-1
CASSQEMTAILSSYNEQFF
TGCGCCAGCAGCCAAGAGATGACAGCGATACTCAGCTCCTACAATGAGCAGTTCTTC
>TRBV25-1|NA|NA|TRBJ1-5
CASSEREGEQPQHF
TGTGCCAGCAGTGAACGAGAAGGGGAACAGCCCCAGCATTTT
>TRBV7-6|once|TRBD1|TRBJ2-7
CASSSGISGTGASYEQYF
TGTGCCAGCAGCTCGGGAATCTCCGGGACAGGGGCCTCCTACGAGCAGTACTTC
>TRBV5-1|few|TRBD2|TRBJ2-7
CASSYTGTSGNEQYF
TGCGCCAGCAGCTACACCGGGACTAGCGGGAACGAGCAGTACTTC
>TRBV7-6|once|TRBD1|TRBJ1-1
CASSSPGQGTEAFF
TGTGCCAGCAGTTCTCCGGGACAGGGGACTGAAGCTTTCTTT
>TRBV28|NA|NA|TRBJ2-7
CASSFSVSYEQYF
TGTGCCAGCAGTTTTTCGGTCTCCTACGAGCAGTACTTC
>TRBV19|NA|NA|TRBJ2-7
CATKPSTSLPYEQYF
TGTGCCACGAAGCCCTCAACTAGCCTACCCTACGAGCAGTACTTC
>TRBV19|NA|NA|TRBJ2-7
CASSIASGRYEQYF
TGTGCCAGTAGTATAGCCTCCGGGAGATACGAGCAGTACTTC
>TRBV29-1|NA|TRBD2|TRBJ2-1
CSVEDILEGLAGFTGYNEQFF
TGCAGCGTTGAAGATATTTTGGAGGGACTAGCGGGATTTACTGGGTACAATGAGCAGTTCTTC
>TRBV7-8|NA|TRBD1|TRBJ2-3
CASSLEISGDRVTDTQYF
TGTGCCAGCAGCTTAGAAATAAGTGGGGACAGGGTGACAGATACGCAGTATTTT
>TRBV6-6|NA|NA|TRBJ2-3
CASRDRQTRTDTQYF
TGTGCCAGCAGGGATCGACAGACCCGCACAGATACGCAGTATTTT
>TRBV30|NA|NA|TRBJ1-6
CAWSATGQYNSPLHF
TGTGCCTGGAGTGCAACTGGACAGTATAATTCACCCCTCCACTTT
>TRBV11-2|once|TRBD2|TRBJ2-1
CASSSPLGTSVNNEQFF
TGTGCCAGCAGCTCCCCGTTAGGGACTAGCGTCAACAATGAGCAGTTCTTC
>TRBV4-3|NA|TRBD2|TRBJ2-3
CASSQEGAGLTDTQYF
TGCGCCAGCAGCCAAGAGGGAGCGGGACTGACAGATACGCAATATTTT
>TRBV28|NA|TRBD1|TRBJ2-6
CASSSPWGQVSGANVLTF
TGTGCCAGCAGTTCCCCTTGGGGACAGGTCTCTGGGGCCAACGTCCTGACTTTC
>TRBV11-2|NA|NA|TRBJ2-7
CASSLVEQGYEQYF
TGTGCCAGCAGCTTAGTCGAACAGGGATACGAGCAGTACTTC
>TRBV27|NA|TRBD2|TRBJ2-7
CASSFRTSFVYEQYF
TGTGCCAGCAGTTTCAGGACTAGCTTCGTCTACGAGCAGTACTTC
>TRBV9|NA|NA|TRBJ1-4
CASSVRAITNEKLFF
TGTGCCAGCAGCGTACGTGCGATAACTAATGAAAAACTGTTTTTT
>TRBV30|NA|NA|TRBJ2-7
CAWDTGTYEQYF
TGTGCCTGGGATACAGGGACCTACGAGCAGTACTTC
>TRBV18|NA|TRBD1|TRBJ2-7
CASSEPGTGLYEQYF
TGTGCCAGCTCAGAACCCGGGACAGGGCTCTACGAGCAGTACTTC
>TRBV30|few|NA|TRBJ2-1
CAWSVGSGNEQFF
TGTGCCTGGAGTGTAGGGAGCGGAAATGAGCAGTTCTTC
>TRBV19|NA|TRBD1|TRBJ1-5
CASSIRDRNQPQHF
TGTGCCAGTAGTATAAGGGACAGGAATCAGCCCCAGCATTTT
>TRBV7-2|NA|NA|TRBJ1-1
CASSLQWGGNTEAFF
TGTGCCAGCAGCTTACAATGGGGCGGTAACACTGAAGCTTTCTTT
>TRBV10-3|NA|TRBD2|TRBJ2-2
CAISESTSEGTGELFF
TGTGCCATCAGTGAGTCTACTAGCGAGGGCACCGGGGAGCTGTTTTTT
>TRBV29-1|NA|NA|TRBJ2-7
CSVLNSPDEQYF
TGCAGCGTTCTGAACTCCCCCGACGAGCAGTACTTC
>TRBV14|few|NA|TRBJ2-5
CASSQQTGYQETQYF
TGTGCCAGCAGCCAACAGACAGGATACCAAGAGACCCAGTACTTC
>TRBV6-6|NA|TRBD1|TRBJ1-1
CASSGEGQGNTEAFF
TGTGCCAGCAGTGGGGAGGGACAGGGGAACACTGAAGCTTTCTTT
>TRBV7-2|NA|NA|TRBJ2-2
CASSWSEGTGELFF
TGTGCCAGCAGCTGGAGTGAGGGCACCGGGGAGCTGTTTTTT
>TRBV29-1|NA|NA|TRBJ2-1
CSVEWTLYNEQFF
TGCAGCGTTGAATGGACACTCTACAATGAGCAGTTCTTC
>TRBV5-4|NA|TRBD1|TRBJ2-7
CASSGGTGYSYEQYF
TGTGCCAGCAGCGGAGGGACAGGGTATTCCTACGAGCAGTACTTC
>TRBV19|once|TRBD2|TRBJ2-1
CASGVAGAYNEQFF
TGTGCCTCGGGGGTAGCGGGAGCCTACAATGAGCAGTTCTTC
>TRBV15|NA|TRBD1|TRBJ2-7
CATSRDARGQGVYEQYF
TGTGCCACCAGCAGAGATGCTCGAGGACAGGGGGTTTACGAGCAGTACTTC
>TRBV6-6|many|TRBD1|TRBJ1-2
CASSVQGEGYTF
TGTGCCAGCAGTGTACAGGGGGAGGGCTACACCTTC
>TRBV28|NA|TRBD2|TRBJ2-7
CASSLTSGYEQYF
TGTGCCAGCAGTCTGACTAGCGGGTACGAGCAGTACTTC
>TRBV19|NA|TRBD2|TRBJ2-2
CASRSREGNTGELFF
TGTGCCAGTCGATCGAGGGAGGGGAACACCGGGGAGCTGTTTTTT
>TRBV4-3|NA|NA|TRBJ1-1
CASSQVTGNTEAFF
TGCGCCAGCAGCCAAGTTACTGGGAACACTGAAGCTTTCTTT
>TRBV18|NA|NA|TRBJ2-7
CASSPPASDRYEQYF
TGTGCCAGCTCACCACCGGCTAGCGATCGCTACGAGCAGTACTTC
>TRBV7-9|NA|TRBD2|TRBJ2-7
CSSSLELAGSYEQYF
TGTTCCAGCAGCTTAGAACTAGCGGGATCGTACGAGCAGTACTTC
>TRBV27|NA|NA|TRBJ1-1
CASRGGAAGDTEAFF
TGTGCCAGCAGAGGGGGGGCGGCGGGCGACACTGAAGCTTTCTTT
>TRBV6-5|NA|NA|TRBJ1-2
CASRARGANYGYTF
TGTGCCAGCAGAGCCAGGGGAGCTAACTATGGCTACACCTTC
>TRBV6-5|NA|TRBD1|TRBJ1-1
CASSYSGTGLPFEAFF
TGTGCCAGCAGTTACTCCGGGACAGGCCTTCCCTTTGAAGCTTTCTTT
>TRBV7-2|NA|TRBD1|TRBJ2-5
CASSFKYLGTGDGQETQYF
TGTGCCAGCAGCTTTAAGTACCTCGGGACAGGGGACGGTCAAGAGACCCAGTACTTC
>TRBV5-6|NA|TRBD1|TRBJ2-3
CASSLYWGDRDTQYF
TGTGCCAGCAGCTTGTACTGGGGGGACAGGGATACGCAGTATTTT
>TRBV28|NA|TRBD2|TRBJ2-5
CASSPLLAVQETQYF
TGTGCCAGCAGCCCGTTACTAGCGGTCCAAGAGACCCAGTACTTC
>TRBV5-1|NA|TRBD1|TRBJ2-1
CASSLGDSQNEQFF
TGCGCCAGCAGCTTGGGGGACAGCCAAAATGAGCAGTTCTTC
>TRBV27|NA|NA|TRBJ1-5
CASSPFKESLNQPQHF
TGTGCCAGCAGTCCATTTAAGGAGTCCCTGAATCAGCCCCAGCATTTT
>TRBV27|NA|NA|TRBJ2-1
CASSLGLSEQFF
TGTGCCAGCAGTTTAGGACTCAGTGAGCAGTTCTTC
>TRBV5-1|once|TRBD2|TRBJ2-2
CASSRAGVSGELFF
TGCGCCAGCAGCCGAGCGGGAGTCTCCGGGGAGCTGTTTTTT